A selection of T cell receptor beta chains follows, all from one sample in a study of blood T cell repertoires in COVID-19. Assay used: immunoSEQ multiplex PCR; TCRdb lists only in-frame clones, some missing. The data contain about 220,000 clones, 75% to 85% of them singletons. The sequencing input was peripheral blood. These TCRs come from a woman between 65 and 79 years old with COVID-19, enrolled during active disease. The conserved cysteine and the conserved F or W are not part of the CDR3 here.

v_call	j_call	cdr3_aa
TRBV7-2	TRBJ1-6	ASSFRQAVNSPLH
TRBV24-1	TRBJ1-2	ATSDSTGGASGYT
TRBV6-2/TRBV6-3	TRBJ2-7	ASSYPSGGRFEQY
TRBV6-1	TRBJ1-1	ASSEALAGGVGYTEAF
TRBV2	TRBJ2-3	ASRGGIGTDTQY
TRBV6-4	TRBJ2-2	ASRLGQTKNTGELF
TRBV6-2/TRBV6-3	TRBJ2-5	ASSPMTGGGQETQY
TRBV7-6	TRBJ2-3	ASSLGAFLAGVADTQY
TRBV5-8	TRBJ1-2	ASSLAPGANYGYT
TRBV7-2	TRBJ1-3	ASSPFFRSGNTIY
TRBV7-7	TRBJ2-2	ASSQLVQGELF
TRBV18	TRBJ1-1	ASSPFPQGNTEAF
TRBV6-8	TRBJ1-2	ASSYGADGYGYT
TRBV14	TRBJ2-3	ASSYTSGGVADTQY
TRBV6-5	TRBJ1-6	ASSPGQNNNSPLH
TRBV7-3	TRBJ2-1	ASSSLAGWVNEQF
TRBV6-5	TRBJ1-1	ASSYEQGQGGTEAF
TRBV19	TRBJ2-1	ASSSGSPTAHNEQF
TRBV18	TRBJ2-3	ASSPLGSSDTQY
TRBV29-1	TRBJ1-3	SVDWGGRGNTIY
TRBV27	TRBJ2-7	ASSLQRPGLAGGGEQY
TRBV21-1	TRBJ1-2	ASSKLPAGGLEDGYT
TRBV5-4	TRBJ1-1	ASSPQSSRGTEAF
TRBV7-9	TRBJ1-6	ASSLEQLPNSPLH
TRBV7-2	TRBJ2-1	ASSSGGGRNEQF
TRBV25-1	TRBJ1-1	ASSGTGTTEAF
TRBV6-2/TRBV6-3	TRBJ1-1	ASSYSGTVNTEAF